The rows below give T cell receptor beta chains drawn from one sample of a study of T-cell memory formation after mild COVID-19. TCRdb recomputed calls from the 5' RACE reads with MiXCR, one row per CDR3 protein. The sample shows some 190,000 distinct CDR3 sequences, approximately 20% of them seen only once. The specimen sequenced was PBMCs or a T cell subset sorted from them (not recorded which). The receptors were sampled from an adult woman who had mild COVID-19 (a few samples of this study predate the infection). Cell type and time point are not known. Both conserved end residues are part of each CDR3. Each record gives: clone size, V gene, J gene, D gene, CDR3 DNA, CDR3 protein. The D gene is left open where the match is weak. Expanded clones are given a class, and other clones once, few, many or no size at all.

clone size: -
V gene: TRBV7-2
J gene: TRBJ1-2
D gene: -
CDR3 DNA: TGTGCCAGCAGCCTCCTGGGTCTGGTCGGCGGCTACACCTTC
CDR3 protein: CASSLLGLVGGYTF

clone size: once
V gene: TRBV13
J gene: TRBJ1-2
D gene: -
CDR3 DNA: TGTGCCAGCGTCTTAGGCCGCAACTATGGCTACACCTTC
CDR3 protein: CASVLGRNYGYTF

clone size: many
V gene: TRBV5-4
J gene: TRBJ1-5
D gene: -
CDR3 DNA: TGTGCCAGCAGCTTGGGGAGGGTCGGTCAGCCCCAGCATTTT
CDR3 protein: CASSLGRVGQPQHF

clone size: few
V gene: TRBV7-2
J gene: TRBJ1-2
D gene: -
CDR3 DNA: TGTGCCAGCAAAGGGGCCCTGAATCCATATGGCTACACCTTC
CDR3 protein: CASKGALNPYGYTF

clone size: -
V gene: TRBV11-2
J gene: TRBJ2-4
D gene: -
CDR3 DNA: TGTGCCAGCAGCTCCTATCGGGGCGTAGCCAAAAACATTCAGTACTTC
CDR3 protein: CASSSYRGVAKNIQYF

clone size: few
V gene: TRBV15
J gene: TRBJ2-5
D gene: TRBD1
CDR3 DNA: TGTGCCACCAGCAGAGAAAGGGACAGAGGTCAAGAGACCCAGTACTTC
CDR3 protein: CATSRERDRGQETQYF

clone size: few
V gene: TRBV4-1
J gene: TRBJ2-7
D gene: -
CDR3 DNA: TGCGCCAGCAGCCAGGGGATATCTAGCGACTACGAGCAGTACTTC
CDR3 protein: CASSQGISSDYEQYF

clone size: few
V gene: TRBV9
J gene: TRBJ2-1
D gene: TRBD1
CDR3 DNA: TGTGCCAGCAGCGAAGCGGGACAGGGGTCCAACGAAACCCATGAGCAGTTCTTC
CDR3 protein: CASSEAGQGSNETHEQFF

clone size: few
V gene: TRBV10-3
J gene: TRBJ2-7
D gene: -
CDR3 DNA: TGTGCCATCAGTTTGACAGGTGACGAGCAGTACTTC
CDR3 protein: CAISLTGDEQYF

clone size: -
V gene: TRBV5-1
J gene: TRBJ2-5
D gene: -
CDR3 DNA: TGCGCCAGCAGCTTGGAGTGGGGCCAAGAGACCCAGTACTTC
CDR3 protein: CASSLEWGQETQYF

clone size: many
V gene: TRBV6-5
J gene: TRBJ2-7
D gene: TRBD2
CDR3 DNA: TGTGCCAGCAGTAGACTAGCGGGAGACGGCGAGCAGTACTTC
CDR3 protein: CASSRLAGDGEQYF

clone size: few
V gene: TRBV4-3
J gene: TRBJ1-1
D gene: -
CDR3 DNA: TGCGCCAGCAGCCAAGATGAGGACACTGAAGCTTTCTTT
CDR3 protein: CASSQDEDTEAFF

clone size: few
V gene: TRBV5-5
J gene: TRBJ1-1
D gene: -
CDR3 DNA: TGTGCCAGCAGCTTGGAGGGATTTAACACTGAAGCTTTCTTT
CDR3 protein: CASSLEGFNTEAFF

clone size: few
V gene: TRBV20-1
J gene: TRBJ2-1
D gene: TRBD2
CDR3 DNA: TGCAGTGCTGGGCGGTCACTAGCGGGTGAGCAGTTCTTC
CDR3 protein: CSAGRSLAGEQFF

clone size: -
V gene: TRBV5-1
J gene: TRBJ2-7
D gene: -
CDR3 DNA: TGCGCCAGCAGCTTGGGTCGGGTGGACGAGCAGTACTTC
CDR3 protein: CASSLGRVDEQYF

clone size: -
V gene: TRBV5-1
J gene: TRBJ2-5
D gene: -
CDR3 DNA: TGCGCCAGCAGCTTCCAACAGGGTGAAGAGACCCAGTACTTC
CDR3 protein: CASSFQQGEETQYF

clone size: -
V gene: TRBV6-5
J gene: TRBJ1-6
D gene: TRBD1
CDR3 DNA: TGTGCCAGCAGTAACAGGGGGAGCTCCTATAATTCACCCCTCCACTTT
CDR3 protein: CASSNRGSSYNSPLHF

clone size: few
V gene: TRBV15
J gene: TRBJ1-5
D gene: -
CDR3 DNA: TGTGCCACCAGCAGAGATCGAGCTACGGGTCAGCCCCAGCATTTT
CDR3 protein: CATSRDRATGQPQHF

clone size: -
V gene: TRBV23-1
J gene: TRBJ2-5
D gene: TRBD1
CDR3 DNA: TGCGCCAGCAAAAACGACAGGGAAGAGACCCAGTACTTC
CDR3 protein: CASKNDREETQYF

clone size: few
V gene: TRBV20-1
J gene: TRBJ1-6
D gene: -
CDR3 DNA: TGCAGTGCTAGAGATACCGTTACCTATAATTCACCCCTCCACTTT
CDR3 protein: CSARDTVTYNSPLHF

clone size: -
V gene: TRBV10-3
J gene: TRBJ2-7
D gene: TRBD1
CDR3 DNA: TGTGCCATCAGTGGGGCAGACAGGGGGAACTCCTACGAGCAGTACTTC
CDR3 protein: CAISGADRGNSYEQYF

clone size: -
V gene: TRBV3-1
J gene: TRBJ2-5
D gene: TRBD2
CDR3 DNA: TGTGCCAGCAGCCAAGCGCATCTAGCGGGGGAGTCCCAGTACTTC
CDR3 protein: CASSQAHLAGESQYF

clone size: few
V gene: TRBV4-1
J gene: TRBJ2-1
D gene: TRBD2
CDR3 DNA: TGCGCCAGCAGCCACTGGACTAGCGGGGGGGCGAGTGAGCAGTTCTTC
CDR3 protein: CASSHWTSGGASEQFF

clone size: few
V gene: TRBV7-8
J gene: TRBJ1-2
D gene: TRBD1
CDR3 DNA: TGTGCCAGCAGCTTAGGGACAGGGGTAAACTATGGCTACACCTTC
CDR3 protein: CASSLGTGVNYGYTF

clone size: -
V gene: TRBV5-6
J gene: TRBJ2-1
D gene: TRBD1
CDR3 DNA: TGTGCCAGCAGCTTCTCAGCATCGGGACAGGTCTTC
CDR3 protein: CASSFSASGQVF

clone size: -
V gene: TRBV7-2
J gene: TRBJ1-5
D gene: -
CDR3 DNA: TGTGCCAGCAGCTTGAGGGCGGGCAATCAGCCCCAGCATTTT
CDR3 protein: CASSLRAGNQPQHF

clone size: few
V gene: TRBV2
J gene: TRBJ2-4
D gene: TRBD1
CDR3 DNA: TGTGCCAGTATTGGACAGGGACTAGCCAAAAACATTCAGTACTTC
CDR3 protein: CASIGQGLAKNIQYF

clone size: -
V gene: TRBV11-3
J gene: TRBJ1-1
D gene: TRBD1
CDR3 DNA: TGTGCCAGCAGCTCAGGGGGCAGCATGAACACTGAAGCTTTCTTT
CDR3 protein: CASSSGGSMNTEAFF

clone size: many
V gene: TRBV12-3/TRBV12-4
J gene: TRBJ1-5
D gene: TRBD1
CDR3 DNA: TGTGCCAGCAGTGATGACAGGGGAGCCAATCAGCCCCAGCATTTT
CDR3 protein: CASSDDRGANQPQHF

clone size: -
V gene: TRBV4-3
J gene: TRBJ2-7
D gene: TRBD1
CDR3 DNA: TGCGCCAGCAGCGAAGCCCCGGGGACAGGGGAATACGAGCAGTACTTC
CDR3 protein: CASSEAPGTGEYEQYF

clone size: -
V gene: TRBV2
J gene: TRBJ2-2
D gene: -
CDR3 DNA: TGTGCCAGCGGGGAACATGGGGAGGCCGGGGAGCTGTTTTTT
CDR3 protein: CASGEHGEAGELFF

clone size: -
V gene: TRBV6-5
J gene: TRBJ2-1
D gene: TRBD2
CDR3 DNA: TGTGCCAGCAGTCCCGAGAGACTAGCGGGGTGGTTCTTC
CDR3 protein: CASSPERLAGWFF

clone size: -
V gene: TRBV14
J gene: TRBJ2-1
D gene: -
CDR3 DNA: TGTGCCAGCAGCCCTTCAGGCCATGAGCAGTTCTTC
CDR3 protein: CASSPSGHEQFF

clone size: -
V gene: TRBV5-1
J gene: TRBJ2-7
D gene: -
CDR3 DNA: TGCGCCAGCAGCTTGTTGTTGATCCCCCCCTCCGAGCAGTACTTC
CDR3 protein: CASSLLLIPPSEQYF

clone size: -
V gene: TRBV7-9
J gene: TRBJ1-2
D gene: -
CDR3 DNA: TGTGCCAGCAGCTTAGGGTTGGGCAGGAATGGCTACACCTTC
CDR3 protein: CASSLGLGRNGYTF

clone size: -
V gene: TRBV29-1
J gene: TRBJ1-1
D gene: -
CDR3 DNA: TGCAGCGTTAAGGTGGGGAACACTGAAGCTTTCTTT
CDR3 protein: CSVKVGNTEAFF

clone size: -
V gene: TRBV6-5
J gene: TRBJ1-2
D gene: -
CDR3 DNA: TGTGCCAGCAGTTCAAGTGGAGGCTACACCTTC
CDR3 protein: CASSSSGGYTF

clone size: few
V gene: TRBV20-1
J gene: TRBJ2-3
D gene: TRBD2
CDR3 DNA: TGCAGTGCTAGTCATGGGGCGGGGGTTAACACAGATACGCAGTATTTT
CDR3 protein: CSASHGAGVNTDTQYF

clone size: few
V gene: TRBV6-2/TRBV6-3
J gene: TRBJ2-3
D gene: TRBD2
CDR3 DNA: TGTGCCAGCAGCTGGATACCTAGCGGGAGTCTTGGTCTCACAGATACGCAGTATTTT
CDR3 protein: CASSWIPSGSLGLTDTQYF

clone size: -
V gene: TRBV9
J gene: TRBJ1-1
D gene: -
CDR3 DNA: TGTGCCAGCAGTCTATACCCAAACACTGAAGCTTTCTTT
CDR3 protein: CASSLYPNTEAFF

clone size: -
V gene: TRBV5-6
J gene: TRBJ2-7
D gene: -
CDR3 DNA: TGTGCCAGCAGCTTGGTACCCTCGGAGCAGTACTTC
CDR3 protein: CASSLVPSEQYF

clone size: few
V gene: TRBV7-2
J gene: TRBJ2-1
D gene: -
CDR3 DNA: TGTGCCAGCAGCTCCCCTTCGGCTGAGCAGTTCTTC
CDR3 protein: CASSSPSAEQFF

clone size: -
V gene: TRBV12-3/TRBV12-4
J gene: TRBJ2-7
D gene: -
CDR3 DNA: TGTGCCAGCAGTCAAGTGCCGGGGGCCTACGAGCAGTACTTC
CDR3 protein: CASSQVPGAYEQYF

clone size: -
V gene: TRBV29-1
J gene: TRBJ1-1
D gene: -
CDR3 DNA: TGCAGCGTTGCTGACAACACTGAAGCTTTCTTT
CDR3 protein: CSVADNTEAFF

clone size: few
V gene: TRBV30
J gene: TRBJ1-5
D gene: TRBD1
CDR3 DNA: TGTGCCTGGTCACAGGGGGCCGACAATCAGCCCCAGCATTTT
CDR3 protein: CAWSQGADNQPQHF

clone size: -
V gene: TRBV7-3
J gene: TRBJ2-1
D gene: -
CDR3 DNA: TGTGCCAGCAGCGGGGCGGGGCCCGAGCAGTTCTTC
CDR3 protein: CASSGAGPEQFF

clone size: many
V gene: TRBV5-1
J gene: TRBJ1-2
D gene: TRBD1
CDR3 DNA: TGCGCCAGCAGCGCGGGACAGCTTGGGGACTATGGCTACACCTTC
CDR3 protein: CASSAGQLGDYGYTF

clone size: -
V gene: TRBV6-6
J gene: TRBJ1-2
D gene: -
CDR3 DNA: TGTGCCAGCAGTCCCGGACCTGGCTACACCTTC
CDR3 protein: CASSPGPGYTF

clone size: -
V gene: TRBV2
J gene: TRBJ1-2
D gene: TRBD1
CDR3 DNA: TGTGCCAGCAGTCGAGGACAGGGTCTATTTGATGGCTACACCTTC
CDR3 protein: CASSRGQGLFDGYTF

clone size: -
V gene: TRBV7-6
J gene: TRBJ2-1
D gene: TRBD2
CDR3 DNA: TGTGCCAGCAGCGTAAGACTAGCGGCCTCCTACAATGAGCAGTTCTTC
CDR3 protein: CASSVRLAASYNEQFF

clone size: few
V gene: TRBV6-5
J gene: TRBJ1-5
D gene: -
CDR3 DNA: TGTGCCAGCAGGGGCCGGGGGCAACCCCAGCATTTT
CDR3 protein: CASRGRGQPQHF

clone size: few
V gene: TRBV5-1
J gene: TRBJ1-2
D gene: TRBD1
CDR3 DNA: TGCGCCAGCAGCCTCTCCGGGACAGGGCTGGATGGCTACACCTTC
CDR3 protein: CASSLSGTGLDGYTF

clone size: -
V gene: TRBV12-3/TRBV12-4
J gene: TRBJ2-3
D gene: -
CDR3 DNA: TGTGCCAGCAGTCCACCCTTTGGGACTAGCACAGATACGCAGTATTTT
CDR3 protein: CASSPPFGTSTDTQYF

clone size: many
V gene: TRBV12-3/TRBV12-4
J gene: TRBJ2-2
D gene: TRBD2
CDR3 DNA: TGTGCCAGCAGCCCCAGGACTAGCGGGGTTGGCGGGGAGCTGTTTTTT
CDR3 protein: CASSPRTSGVGGELFF

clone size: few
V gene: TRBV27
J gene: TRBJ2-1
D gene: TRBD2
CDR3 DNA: TGTGCCAGCAGTCACCCCAGCGGGAGATTGAATGAGCAGTTCTTC
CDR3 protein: CASSHPSGRLNEQFF